This T cell receptor beta chain originates from a study of cytomegalovirus exposure and HLA in healthy donors. General study findings and limits: The study flagged approximately 180 TCR beta chains as cytomegalovirus-associated. In the analysis, some V segments, TRBV6-2 and TRBV6-3 included, were excluded as indistinguishable.

The trim removed 6 bases at V and 3 bases at J, leaving 2 bases unmatched. The CDR3 extends over 13 amino acids. Germline lookup yields CDR1 MNHEY and CDR2 SVGAGI. The PCR used 60 Vbeta and 13 Jbeta primers. Data came from immunoSEQ multiplex PCR; TCRdb stores just in-frame clones and leaves some out. The data contain 75,000 to 100,000 clones, roughly four fifths of them singletons. A word on this clone: Its antigen is not known.

The V and J genes are TRBV6-5 and TRBJ2-1; 7 bases line up with TRBD1. This clonotype was sampled from a man aged 40-49 years in good health and CMV-seronegative. Sequencing was performed on PBMCs. The CDR3 here is CASRDRRYNEQFF. CDR3 bases: TGTGCCAGCAGGGACAGGCGCTACAATGAGCAGTTCTTC.